This record looks at one TCR beta chain sequence and its context. This sample is drawn from a study of blood T cell repertoires in COVID-19. Overall study: Acute and convalescent COVID-19 samples came from the United States, Italy and Spain. PBMCs, B-cell-depleted T cells, or T cells provided the cDNA or gDNA that made up the material.

Per the original data handling: Using reference gene primer amplification, nucleated cell counts were estimated. Using immunoSEQ multiplex PCR, the repertoire was profiled, and TCRdb retains in-frame clones only, with some absent. The DNA was the basis for D and trimming; V, J and clone size are from that table. Found here are some 250,000 clones, over 75% of them singletons; the top ten hold 0.8%. This CDR3 is 16 amino acids long. Trimming stripped 2 bases from V and 0 bases from J, with 8 bases between. Germline V CDR1 and CDR2: KGHSH, LQKENI. The source material was peripheral blood. This TCR came from a woman aged 30 to 39 with acute or convalescent COVID-19. The chain recombines TRBV18 with TRBJ2-6; unclear D gene. CDR3 coding DNA: TGTGCCAGCTCACCAGGTACGAGCTCTGGGGCCAACGTCCTGACTTTC. This encodes CASSPGTSSGANVLTF.